This TCR beta chain derives from a study of CD8 T cells in Susac syndrome. Across the whole study: When their blood was taken, patients with Susac syndrome were therapy-naive, taking corticosteroids, or taking intravenous immunoglobulin alone.

The V gene's germline CDR1 is SGDLS and CDR2 YYNGEE. Trimming at V came to 4 bases and at J to 9 bases, leaving 8 bases not matched to a gene. The CDR3 is 14 amino acids. RNA totalling about 0.45 to 1 ug underwent reverse transcription with random hexamers. MiXCR was run by TCRdb on the immunoSEQ multiplex PCR reads, yielding one entry per CDR3 protein. This sample yields about 130,000 distinct CDR3 sequences, of which more than 90% are seen a single time; approximately 0.2% belongs to the top ten. Specimen: CD8+ T cells from PBMCs. This receptor was taken from a human donor with Susac syndrome. This chain links TRBV9 with TRBJ2-1; 9 nucleotides align to TRBD1. CDR3: CASSPSTGGPEQFF. DNA of the CDR3: TGTGCCAGCAGCCCCTCGACAGGGGGTCCTGAGCAGTTCTTC.